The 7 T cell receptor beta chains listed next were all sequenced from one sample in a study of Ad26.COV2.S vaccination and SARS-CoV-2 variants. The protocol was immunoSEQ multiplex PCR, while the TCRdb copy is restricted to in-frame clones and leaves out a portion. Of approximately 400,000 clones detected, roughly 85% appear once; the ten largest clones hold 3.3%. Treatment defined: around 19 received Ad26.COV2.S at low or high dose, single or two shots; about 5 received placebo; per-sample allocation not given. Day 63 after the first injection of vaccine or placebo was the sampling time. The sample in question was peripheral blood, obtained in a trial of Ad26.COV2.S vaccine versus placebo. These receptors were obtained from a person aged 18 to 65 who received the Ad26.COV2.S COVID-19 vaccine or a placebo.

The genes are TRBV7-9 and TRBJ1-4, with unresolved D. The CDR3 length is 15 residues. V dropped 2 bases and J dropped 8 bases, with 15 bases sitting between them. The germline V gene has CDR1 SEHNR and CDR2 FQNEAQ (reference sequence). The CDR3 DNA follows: TGTGCCAGCAGCTTAAAGCCCCAGCTGAGGGAAAAACTGTTTTTT. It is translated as CASSLKPQLREKLFF.

The DNA for the CDR3 is TGTGCCAGCAGCCGCAACAGGGAGAAGGAGTACTTC. Its protein is CASSRNREKEYF. This rearrangement joins TRBV5-6 to TRBJ2-7; weak D call: TRBD1 (6 bases). The germline V gene has CDR1 SGHDT and CDR2 YYEEEE. V was clipped by 4 bases and J by 11 bases, with 16 bases between them. CDR3 length: 12 residues.

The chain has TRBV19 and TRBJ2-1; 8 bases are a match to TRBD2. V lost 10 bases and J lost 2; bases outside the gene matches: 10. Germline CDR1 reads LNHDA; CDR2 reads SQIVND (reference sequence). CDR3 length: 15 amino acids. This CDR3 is CATLPPGLAYNEQFF. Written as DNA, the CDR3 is TGTGCCACCCTTCCCCCGGGACTAGCCTACAATGAGCAGTTCTTC.

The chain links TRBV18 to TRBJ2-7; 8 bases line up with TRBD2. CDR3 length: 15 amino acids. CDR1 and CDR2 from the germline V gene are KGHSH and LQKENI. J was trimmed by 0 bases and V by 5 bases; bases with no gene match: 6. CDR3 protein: CASSTTGLASYEQYF. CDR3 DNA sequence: TGTGCCAGCTCAACGACCGGACTAGCCTCCTACGAGCAGTACTTC.

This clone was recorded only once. The CDR3 loop is CASSYSGQGRAAAFF. CDR3 in DNA: TGTGCCAGCAGTTACTCCGGACAGGGGAGGGCCGCCGCTTTCTTT. The genes are TRBV6-2 or TRBV6-3 and TRBJ1-1; 9 bases align to TRBD1. Per germline, CDR1 MNHEY and CDR2 SVGEGT. The J segment lost 11 bases and the V segment lost 0 bases, leaving 10 bases of the junction unmatched. This CDR3 contains 15 residues.

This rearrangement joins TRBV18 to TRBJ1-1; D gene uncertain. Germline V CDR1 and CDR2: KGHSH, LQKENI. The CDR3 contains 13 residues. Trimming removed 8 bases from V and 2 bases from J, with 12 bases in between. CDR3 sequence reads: CASHRDINTEAFF. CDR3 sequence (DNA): TGTGCCAGCCACCGTGACATAAACACTGAAGCTTTCTTT.

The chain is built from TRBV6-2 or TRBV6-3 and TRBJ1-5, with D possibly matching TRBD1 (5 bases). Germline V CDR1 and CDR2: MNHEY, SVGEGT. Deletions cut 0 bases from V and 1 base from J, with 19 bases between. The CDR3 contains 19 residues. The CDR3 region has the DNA TGTGCCAGCAGTTACTCCCTAGGTCGGGGCCCCGGAAGCAATCAGCCCCAGCATTTT. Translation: CASSYSLGRGPGSNQPQHF.